Following are 22 T cell receptor beta chains from one sample sequenced in a study of blood T cell repertoires in COVID-19. Assay: immunoSEQ multiplex PCR; the TCRdb copy retains only in-frame clones and omits some. The sample lists around 240,000 clones, roughly four fifths occurring once. Sequencing was performed on peripheral blood. The receptors derive from a woman older than 75 with acute or convalescent COVID-19.

The rearrangement joins TRBV7-2 to TRBJ2-7; D perhaps matches TRBD1 (6 bases). This CDR3 contains 13 residues. Trimming took 3 bases from V and 5 from J, leaving 11 bases between them. Germline V gene data show CDR1 as SGHTA and CDR2 as FQGNSA. This CDR3 reads CASSFSRGDEQYF. The DNA of the CDR3 is TGTGCCAGCAGCTTTTCCAGGGGCGACGAGCAGTACTTC.

The gene calls are TRBV24-1 and TRBJ2-7; 8 bases match TRBD2. Germline V gives CDR1 KGHDR, CDR2 SFDVKD. The length of the CDR3 is 16 residues. Trimming cost V 5 bases and J 4 bases; bases outside gene matches: 12. In DNA, the CDR3 is TGTGCCACCAGTGCCCCGTCCCCGGGAGGGGGGTACGAGCAGTACTTC. Residues: CATSAPSPGGGYEQYF.

The V call is TRBV7-6, the J call TRBJ2-1; 14 bases line up with TRBD2. CDR1 and CDR2 (germline): SGHVS, FNYEAQ. The CDR3 runs to 17 residues. Unmatched junction bases numbered 7, after V lost 2 bases and J lost 7 bases. The CDR3 sequence: CASSLRTSGGPKNEQFF. In nucleotides, the CDR3 is TGTGCCAGCAGCTTAAGGACTAGCGGGGGGCCGAAAAATGAGCAGTTCTTC.

The CDR3 coding sequence is TGTGCCGACAGGGAGAATTCCGGGGAGCTGTTTTTT. The encoded protein is CADRENSGELFF. The chain uses TRBV12-3 or TRBV12-4 and TRBJ2-2; 7 bases agree with TRBD1. Germline trimming cut 11 bases from V and 6 bases from J; bases unmatched to any gene: 6. This CDR3 contains 12 residues.

The gene calls are TRBV5-3 and TRBJ2-3; TRBD2 agrees at 9 bases. TRBV5-3 belongs to the ORF category, with a function that is uncertain. The J segment lost 0 bases and the V segment lost 0 bases, leaving 8 bases of the junction unmatched. CDR3 size: 18 residues. The CDR3 sequence: CARSLVVSGSGSTDTQYF. In DNA form, the CDR3 reads TGTGCCAGAAGCTTGGTAGTTAGCGGGAGCGGGAGCACAGATACGCAGTATTTT.

This rearrangement joins TRBV19 to TRBJ1-2, with D unclear. The V and J ends lost 4 bases and 3 bases respectively, with 12 bases between them. CDR1 and CDR2 from the germline V gene are LNHDA and SQIVND (reference sequence). The CDR3 runs 14 residues. The CDR3 DNA reads TGTGCCAGTAGTACCGCCTTACGAGACTATGGCTACACCTTC. It specifies CASSTALRDYGYTF.

This chain connects TRBV21-1 to TRBJ1-4; the table's D call, TRBD1, has no DNA check behind it. TRBV21-1 is recorded as a pseudogene. The CDR3 has 15 residues. The CDR3 loop reads CASSKWGTWSEKLFF. In DNA form, the CDR3 reads TGTGCCAGCAGCAAATGGGGGACATGGAGTGAAAAACTGTTTTTT.

This clone was counted between two and nine times. The rearrangement links TRBV11-3 to TRBJ2-1; 7 bases are shared with TRBD1. The V gene end was trimmed by 3 bases and the J gene end by 4 bases; junction bases not matched to a gene: 6. CDR1 and CDR2 (germline): SGHNT, YENEEA. The CDR3 extends over 15 amino acids. CDR3 sequence reads: CASSLTGTAYNEQFF. In nucleotides, the CDR3 is TGTGCCAGCAGCTTGACCGGGACAGCATACAATGAGCAGTTCTTC.

The chain joins TRBV5-6 to TRBJ2-3, with 9 bases fitting TRBD2. This CDR3 contains 14 residues. Trimming at V came to 5 bases and at J to 5 bases, leaving 6 bases not matched to a gene. Germline CDR1 is SGHDT and CDR2 is YYEEEE. The CDR3 here is CASSAGGPVDTQYF. CDR3 sequence (DNA): TGTGCCAGCAGTGCGGGGGGGCCAGTAGATACGCAGTATTTT. Full variable domain (missing parts from reference TRBV5-6 and TRBJ2-3): DAGVTQSPTHLIKTRGQQVTLRCSPKSGHDTVSWYQQALGQGPQFIFQYYEEEERQRGNFPDRFSGHQFPNYSSELNVNALLLGDSALYLCASSAGGPVDTQYFGPGTRLTVL.

The chain links TRBV2 to TRBJ2-7, with D possibly being TRBD1 (5 bases). Germline values: CDR1 SNHLY, CDR2 FYNNEI. Trimming removed 8 bases from V and 4 bases from J, with 12 bases in between. The length of the CDR3 is 12 residues. CDR3: CASVQGGYEQYF. The CDR3 nucleotides are TGTGCCAGCGTTCAGGGTGGGTACGAGCAGTACTTC.

The chain recombines TRBV6-6 with TRBJ2-2; TRBD2 might be the D (6 bases). This CDR3 spans 13 amino acids. Germline CDR1 is MNHNY and CDR2 is SVGAGI (reference sequence). The V end lost 7 bases, the J end lost 1 base, and 7 bases lay between the germline ends. The DNA for the CDR3 is TGTGCCAGCACGCGGGAGAACACCGGGGAGCTGTTTTTT. Translation: CASTRENTGELFF.

The chain is built from TRBV5-1 and TRBJ2-7, with 12 positions matching TRBD2. The ends lost 5 bases at V and 2 bases at J; junction bases unmatched: 5. The CDR3 runs to 15 residues. Germline V gene data show CDR1 as SGHRS and CDR2 as YFSETQ. For the CDR3, the DNA is TGCGCCAGCAGTTCCGCTAGCGGGAGGGCCTACGAGCAGTACTTC. This sequence encodes CASSSASGRAYEQYF.

The genes are TRBV10-1 and TRBJ2-7, with D possibly matching TRBD1 (6 bases). V was shortened by 10 bases and J by 5 bases, with 18 bases between the two germline ends. The germline V gene encodes CDR1 WNHNN and CDR2 SYGVQD (reference sequence). This CDR3 has 13 amino acids. The CDR3 region has the DNA TGCGCCAATTTGGAACAGGGTACCCACGAGCAGTACTTC. Translating gives CANLEQGTHEQYF.

This rearrangement joins TRBV6-2 or TRBV6-3 to TRBJ2-1; D ambiguous. Germline lookup yields CDR1 MNHEY and CDR2 SVGEGT. The CDR3 has 14 residues. Deletions cut 1 base from V and 3 bases from J, with 7 bases between. As DNA, the CDR3 is TGTGCCAGCAGTTACTTTGGCGGCTACAATGAGCAGTTCTTC. Its translation is CASSYFGGYNEQFF.

This chain uses TRBV29-1 with TRBJ2-5, with D perhaps TRBD2 (5 bases). The V end was cut by 6 bases, the J end by 6 bases, with 11 bases between. The CDR3 runs to 11 residues. Germline loops: CDR1 SQVTM, CDR2 ANQGSEA. This chain's CDR3 is CSVTFGKTQYF. CDR3 sequence (DNA): TGCAGCGTGACGTTCGGGAAGACCCAGTACTTC.

The J gene is TRBJ2-1, the V gene TRBV7-3; TRBD2 agrees at 8 bases. V shed 0 bases and J 7 bases; nucleotides not matched to a gene: 11. Germline V gene data show CDR1 as SGHTA and CDR2 as FQGTGA. This CDR3 is 17 amino acids long. The CDR3 region has the DNA TGTGCCAGCAGCTTAACAGTTGGGTGGCTAGCGGGTAATGAGCAGTTCTTC. Its protein product is CASSLTVGWLAGNEQFF.

The chain uses TRBV5-6 and TRBJ2-7; the match to TRBD2 covers 7 bases. Germline V lookup: CDR1 SGHDT, CDR2 YYEEEE. There are 13 residues in the CDR3. The V and J ends lost 3 bases and 7 bases, in that order; junction bases with no gene match: 7. CDR3 DNA: TGTGCCAGCAGCTCAGAGCGGGGAGGGGAGCAGTACTTC. Residues: CASSSERGGEQYF.

This chain joins TRBV6-5 and TRBJ1-5; 7 nucleotides align to TRBD1. The CDR3 loop spans 15 amino acids. The V and J ends lost 2 bases and 0 bases, in that order; junction bases with no gene match: 1. The germline CDR1 and CDR2 sequences are MNHEY and SVGAGI. In DNA form, the CDR3 reads TGTGCCAGCAGTTACCAGGGGGGTAGCAATCAGCCCCAGCATTTT. As protein: CASSYQGGSNQPQHF.

This chain links TRBV7-9 with TRBJ2-1; 10 bases are shared with TRBD1. This CDR3 contains 13 residues. V lost 2 bases to trimming and J lost 12 bases; unmatched junction nucleotides: 4. Germline assignment: CDR1 SEHNR and CDR2 FQNEAQ (reference sequence). CDR3 DNA sequence: TGTGCCAGCAGCTTAACTGGGACAGGGGCGCAGTTCTTC. Its protein is CASSLTGTGAQFF. The full variable domain, its missing parts supplied by reference TRBV7-9 and TRBJ2-1, is DTGVSQNPRHKITKRGQNVTFRCDPISEHNRLYWYRQTLGQGPEFLTYFQNEAQLEKSRLLSDRFSAERPKGSFSTLEIQRTEQGDSAMYLCASSLTGTGAQFFGPGTRLTVL.

The table lists this clone with a few counts. The chain combines TRBV28 with TRBJ1-2; perhaps TRBD1 as D (6 bases). The V end was cut by 6 bases, the J end by 6 bases, with 11 bases between. Germline V gene data show CDR1 as MDHEN and CDR2 as SYDVKM. The CDR3 runs to 12 residues. This chain's CDR3 is CASRQGRDGYTF. The CDR3 coding sequence is TGTGCCAGCAGGCAGGGGAGGGATGGCTACACCTTC.

The chain couples TRBV7-8 to TRBJ2-2, with D possibly matching TRBD1 (6 bases). V was trimmed by 1 base and J by 3 bases, leaving 15 bases between them. The CDR3 spans 17 residues. CDR1 and CDR2 from the germline V gene are SGHVS and FQNEAQ. This CDR3 reads CASSLERTGWDTGELFF. In DNA form, the CDR3 reads TGTGCCAGCAGCTTAGAAAGAACAGGGTGGGACACCGGGGAGCTGTTTTTT.

The CDR3 loop reads CASSLGTSGSYEQFF. CDR3 in DNA: TGTGCCAGTAGTTTAGGGACTAGCGGGAGCTATGAGCAGTTCTTC. The chain uses TRBV19 and TRBJ2-1, with 14 positions matching TRBD2. The CDR3 is 15 residues long. Trimming cost V 5 bases and J 8 bases; bases outside gene matches: 5. The germline gives CDR1 LNHDA, CDR2 SQIVND (reference sequence).